The clone carrying this T cell receptor (beta chain) was found a few times. As yet, its antigen is unknown. This specimen belongs to a study of cytomegalovirus exposure and HLA in healthy donors. Study results and caveats: In vitro assays verified that three CMV-associated chains recognized CMV antigens specifically. Based on reports, TCR beta sequences accurately predicted HLA-A and HLA-B alleles for most subjects.

Germline V gene lookup returns CDR1 MNHNY and CDR2 SVGAGI (reference sequence). The CDR3 totals 15 residues. Trimming took 4 bases from V and 2 from J; bases not matched to a gene: 4. Primers included in the PCR were 60 Vbeta and 13 Jbeta primers. Assay: immunoSEQ multiplex PCR; the TCRdb copy retains only in-frame clones and omits some. The sample lists 90,000 to 120,000 clones, about 74% seen once, with roughly 15% in the top ten. The V gene is TRBV6-6, the J gene TRBJ1-3; TRBD1 aligns across 8 bases. Material for sequencing was PBMCs. This clonotype was obtained from a woman between 35 and 50 years old in good health and CMV-seropositive. The CDR3 protein is CASSFQGAAGNTIYF. The CDR3 coding sequence is TGTGCCAGCAGTTTTCAGGGGGCAGCTGGAAACACCATATATTTT.